The 26 T cell receptor beta chains given below trace back to one sample, sequenced in a study of post-analysis software for immune sequencing data. Their antigen targets remain unknown. Prepared TCR beta cDNA libraries contained unique molecular identifiers. TCRdb re-called the PCR reads with MiXCR, one entry per CDR3 protein. The table records hundreds of thousands of distinct CDR3 sequences, approximately 30% of them present only once. General study findings and limits: Four or five TRBV segments, TRBV5-6, TRBV5-1 and TRBV20-1 among them, were found more frequent in patients than controls.

Sequencing input: blood. All receptors derive from a girl under 18 with multiple sclerosis.

The chain is built from TRBV7-2 and TRBJ2-5; D unresolved. Trimming took off 5 bases at V and 0 bases at J, with 13 bases between the two ends. From germline, CDR1 is SGHTA and CDR2 FQGNSA. The CDR3 is 15 residues long. CDR3 loop: CASSPHLQYQETQYF. CDR3 coding DNA: TGTGCCAGCAGCCCACACCTGCAGTACCAAGAGACCCAGTACTTC.

In its sample, this clonotype was seen many times. CDR3 coding DNA: TGTGCCAGCAGTCCCCGGACGGTGAACACTGAAGCTTTCTTT. It yields the protein CASSPRTVNTEAFF. V usage is TRBV12-3 or TRBV12-4 and J usage is TRBJ1-1; D not resolved. V was cut by 5 bases and J by 0 bases, with 10 bases left in between. The CDR3 has 14 residues.

The chain combines TRBV7-2 with TRBJ1-2; the D is unclear. Trimming took off 6 bases at V and 0 bases at J, with 11 bases between the two ends. Germline V lookup: CDR1 SGHTA, CDR2 FQGNSA. This CDR3 spans 14 amino acids. The CDR3: CASSVDWTNYGYTF. The CDR3 DNA reads TGTGCCAGCAGTGTGGACTGGACTAACTATGGCTACACCTTC. Full variable domain (rest looked up from reference TRBV7-2 and TRBJ1-2): GAGVSQSPSNKVTEKGKDVELRCDPISGHTALYWYRQSLGQGLEFLIYFQGNSAPDKSGLPSDRFSAERTGGSVSTLTIQRTQQEDSAVYLCASSVDWTNYGYTFGSGTRLTVV.

The genes are TRBV20-1 and TRBJ2-7; the D gene is possibly TRBD1 (5 bases). CDR3 length equals 13 residues. V was cut by 2 bases and J by 4 bases, with 12 bases left in between. Germline values: CDR1 DFQATT, CDR2 SNEGSKA (reference sequence). CDR3 sequence (DNA): TGCAGTGCTAGACCGGGCAGGGATTACGAGCAGTACTTC. Residues: CSARPGRDYEQYF.

The chain carries TRBV5-1 and TRBJ1-6, with D possibly matching TRBD1 (5 bases). CDR1 SGHRS and CDR2 YFSETQ come from the germline V gene. This CDR3 spans 17 amino acids. V was shortened by 4 bases and J by 6 bases, with 20 bases between the two germline ends. The CDR3 is CASSPRGTARLNSPLHF. In nucleotides, the CDR3 is TGCGCCAGCAGCCCTCGCGGGACGGCGAGACTTAATTCACCCCTCCACTTT.

The J gene is TRBJ2-1, the V gene TRBV12-5; D gene uncertain. V was pared by 2 bases and J by 3 bases, with 8 bases between. The V gene's germline CDR1 is LGHNT and CDR2 FRNRAP. This CDR3 is built from 14 residues. CDR3 loop: CASGLPGSYNEQFF. The CDR3 nucleotides are TGTGCTAGTGGTTTGCCTGGCAGCTACAATGAGCAGTTCTTC.

In this sample, this clonotype turned up many times. The V and J genes are TRBV7-2 and TRBJ2-3, with 9 nucleotides matching TRBD1. The CDR3 has 14 residues. J was trimmed by 4 bases and V by 5 bases; bases with no gene match: 4. Germline V gives CDR1 SGHTA, CDR2 FQGNSA. The CDR3 is CASSTWTGADTQYF. CDR3 DNA: TGTGCCAGCAGCACATGGACAGGGGCAGATACGCAGTATTTT.

Only a few counts were recorded for this clonotype. The rearrangement joins TRBV20-1 to TRBJ2-7, with D uncertain. This CDR3 region has 13 residues. With 3 bases removed from V and 2 bases from J, the gap between germline ends came to 11 bases. Germline CDR1 reads DFQATT; CDR2 reads SNEGSKA (reference sequence). CDR3 protein: CSASKDRTYEQYF. The CDR3 DNA follows: TGCAGTGCTAGTAAAGACCGGACCTACGAGCAGTACTTC.

This chain connects TRBV27 to TRBJ2-4; TRBD2 might be the D (5 bases). The CDR3 has 14 amino acids. CDR1 and CDR2 from the germline V gene are MNHEY and SMNVEV (reference sequence). V gave up 2 bases and J gave up 6 bases, with 11 bases separating them. The CDR3 DNA follows: TGTGCCAGCAGTTTAAGCCGGGGTAGAAACATTCAGTACTTC. Translation: CASSLSRGRNIQYF.

The V call is TRBV11-2, the J call TRBJ2-7; 14 bases are a match to TRBD2. CDR1 SGHAT and CDR2 FQNNGV come from the germline V gene. The CDR3 is made up of 22 amino acids. V dropped 2 bases and J dropped 7; count of bases not matched to a gene: 25. CDR3 DNA: TGTGCCAGCAGCTTAAGTGTGGACCGCACCTTGGGACTAGCGGGAGTGGATAATGAGCAGTACTTC. Its translation: CASSLSVDRTLGLAGVDNEQYF.

There are a few counts of this clonotype. The chain is built from TRBV28 and TRBJ1-1; maybe TRBD1 (5 bases). Trimming pared 5 bases from V and 0 bases from J, leaving 13 bases between. There are 15 residues in the CDR3. Germline V gives CDR1 MDHEN, CDR2 SYDVKM. CDR3 nucleotides: TGTGCCAGCAGTCCTGGGACGCACATGAACACTGAAGCTTTCTTT. It is translated as CASSPGTHMNTEAFF.

The rearrangement links TRBV29-1 to TRBJ2-1; a possible D gene is TRBD2 (5 bases). Trimming left V 1 base short and J 0 bases short, with 10 bases between. Germline assignment: CDR1 SQVTM and CDR2 ANQGSEA. The CDR3 is made up of 15 amino acids. The DNA of the CDR3 is TGCAGCGTTGAAGTATGGGAGAGCTCCTACAATGAGCAGTTCTTC. It encodes CSVEVWESSYNEQFF.

This clonotype was counted a few times. This chain joins TRBV18 and TRBJ2-1; D is unclear. This CDR3 has 12 amino acids. Trimming pared 6 bases from V and 9 bases from J, leaving 12 bases between. CDR1 and CDR2 (germline): KGHSH, LQKENI. The CDR3 reads CASSSDGGEQFF. The CDR3 coding sequence is TGTGCCAGCTCGTCGGATGGTGGTGAGCAGTTCTTC. Filled out from reference TRBV18 and TRBJ2-1, the complete variable domain reads NAGVMQNPRHLVRRRGQEARLRCSPMKGHSHVYWYRQLPEEGLKFMVYLQKENIIDESGMPKERFSAEFPKEGPSILRIQQVVRGDSAAYFCASSSDGGEQFFGPGTRLTVL.

The CDR3: CASSETGRQETQYF. CDR3 DNA: TGTGCCAGCAGCGAGACGGGCCGCCAAGAGACCCAGTACTTC. The rearrangement links TRBV7-8 to TRBJ2-5; D not certain. The CDR3 runs to 14 residues. Trimming took 5 bases from V and 1 from J, leaving 11 bases between them. Germline V gene lookup returns CDR1 SGHVS and CDR2 FQNEAQ.

Only a few counts were recorded for this clonotype. V usage is TRBV5-1 and J usage is TRBJ2-1, with D possibly TRBD1 on 7 matching bases. Trimming left V 3 bases short and J 4 bases short, with 20 bases between. Germline V gene data show CDR1 as SGHRS and CDR2 as YFSETQ. This CDR3 contains 17 residues. CDR3 bases: TGCGCCAGCAGCTCGCGGGACAGCAACAACCTGTACAATGAGCAGTTCTTC. Amino acid sequence: CASSSRDSNNLYNEQFF.

This chain connects TRBV6-2 or TRBV6-3 to TRBJ1-5; D unresolved. The CDR3 extends over 14 amino acids. Germline V gene data show CDR1 as MNHEY and CDR2 as SVGEGT. V dropped 2 bases and J dropped 7 bases, with 12 bases sitting between them. The CDR3 region is CASSYSRGSQPQHF. The DNA of the CDR3 is TGTGCCAGCAGTTACAGTAGAGGCAGCCAGCCCCAGCATTTT.

V is TRBV7-2 and J is TRBJ2-5; 14 positions match TRBD2. With V trimmed by 3 bases and J by 5 bases, 11 bases remained unmatched. The germline CDR1 and CDR2 sequences are SGHTA and FQGNSA. The CDR3 is 18 residues long. DNA of the CDR3: TGTGCCAGCAGCTTCAGACTAGCGGGGGGGGTAATAATGGAGACCCAGTACTTC. This translates into CASSFRLAGGVIMETQYF.

This chain links TRBV7-2 with TRBJ2-1; the match to TRBD2 covers 9 bases. The V gene's germline CDR1 is SGHTA and CDR2 FQGNSA. The CDR3 contains 17 residues. V lost 1 base and J lost 5; bases outside the gene matches: 9. The CDR3 DNA reads as TGTGCCAGCAGCTTAGTTGTTTTAGCGGGGGCCCACAATGAGCAGTTCTTC. Amino acid sequence: CASSLVVLAGAHNEQFF.

This sequence joins TRBV12-3 or TRBV12-4 and TRBJ1-1; D might be TRBD1 (5 bases). V lost 3 bases and J lost 0, with 11 bases in between. The CDR3 covers 15 residues. CDR3 amino acids: CASSFRSGLNTEAFF. CDR3 DNA: TGTGCCAGCAGTTTCAGGTCAGGGTTGAACACTGAAGCTTTCTTT.

In this sample, this clonotype turned up a few times. This chain uses TRBV18 with TRBJ2-5, with 7 bases aligning to TRBD1. This CDR3 contains 18 residues. Trimming took 3 bases from V and 0 from J; bases not matched to a gene: 13. CDR1 is KGHSH and CDR2 is LQKENI in the germline V gene. CDR3 bases: TGTGCCAGCTCACCCCTACCGGGACAGACGACGTACCAAGAGACCCAGTACTTC. This gives the protein CASSPLPGQTTYQETQYF. The full variable domain, rest sourced from reference TRBV18 and TRBJ2-5, is NAGVMQNPRHLVRRRGQEARLRCSPMKGHSHVYWYRQLPEEGLKFMVYLQKENIIDESGMPKERFSAEFPKEGPSILRIQQVVRGDSAAYFCASSPLPGQTTYQETQYFGPGTRLLVL.

Notes on this clonotype: One end of the junction does not line up with germline, which may come from a read error. The chain's CDR3 is CASSQEGRYRERFF. The CDR3 DNA reads as TGCGCCAGCAGCCAAGAGGGCCGGTACCGGGAGCGGTTTTTT. The chain is built from TRBV4-1 and TRBJ2-2; tentatively, D is TRBD2 (6 bases). This CDR3 is built from 14 residues. Germline CDR1 reads MGHRA; CDR2 reads YSYEKL.

The V call is TRBV4-2, the J call TRBJ1-2; 9 positions agree with TRBD1. Germline values: CDR1 LGHNA, CDR2 YNFKEQ. This CDR3 spans 16 amino acids. Trimming took 3 bases from V and 4 from J; bases not matched to a gene: 9. CDR3 sequence reads: CASSQDTGGGSYGYTF. CDR3 nucleotides: TGTGCCAGCAGCCAGGACACAGGGGGCGGGAGCTATGGCTACACCTTC.

The chain links TRBV29-1 to TRBJ2-7; 9 bases map to TRBD2. Germline CDR1 is SQVTM and CDR2 is ANQGSEA. J lost 3 bases, V lost 3 bases, and 6 bases had no gene match. The CDR3 is 14 residues long. CDR3 amino acids: CSVEIAGVFYEQYF. In DNA form, the CDR3 reads TGCAGCGTTGAGATAGCGGGAGTCTTCTACGAGCAGTACTTC.

This clonotype was recorded a few times. The chain employs TRBV20-1 and TRBJ2-1, with D possibly matching TRBD2 (5 bases). V was shortened by 6 bases and J by 7 bases, with 22 bases between the two germline ends. The CDR3 consists of 15 residues. Germline V CDR1 and CDR2: DFQATT, SNEGSKA (reference sequence). For the CDR3, the DNA is TGCAGTGCCAAGCGGCCCCCGGCAATACCGAATGAGCAGTTCTTC. Its translation is CSAKRPPAIPNEQFF.

The rearrangement joins TRBV25-1 to TRBJ2-4, with D unresolved. Germline CDR1 reads MGHDK; CDR2 reads SYGVNS. This CDR3 is 11 amino acids long. Trimming removed 0 bases from V and 13 bases from J, with 7 bases in between. In DNA, the CDR3 is TGTGCCAGCAGTGAATACGTAGGGCAGTACTTC. Translating it yields CASSEYVGQYF. Combining the CDR3 with reference TRBV25-1 and TRBJ2-4 gives the whole variable domain EADIYQTPRYLVIGTGKKITLECSQTMGHDKMYWYQQDPGMELHLIHYSYGVNSTEKGDLSSESTVSRIRTEHFPLTLESARPSHTSQYLCASSEYVGQYFGAGTRLSVL.

The rearrangement uses TRBV12-3 or TRBV12-4 and TRBJ1-4; D gene uncertain. Trimming stripped 5 bases from V and 0 bases from J, with 10 bases between. The CDR3 consists of 15 residues. The CDR3 loop reads CASSPSPATNEKLFF. Here the CDR3 DNA reads TGTGCCAGCAGTCCCTCCCCGGCAACTAATGAAAAACTGTTTTTT.